Listed here are 8 T cell receptor beta chains from one sample, sequenced in a study of shared clonotypes between healthy human individuals. The assay was immunoSEQ multiplex PCR, and TCRdb's table has in-frame clones only and misses some. Of roughly 850,000 clones detected, roughly 96% appear once; the ten largest clones hold under 0.25%. Positively selected for CCR7, the CD45RO-negative cells used as naive CD8 cells excluded terminally differentiated effector memory CD45RA+ cells. Sequencing used naive CD8+ T cells sorted from blood. The origin of the receptors is a man younger than 40 in good health.

The rearrangement joins TRBV15 to TRBJ1-1; D is uncertain. The V end lost 3 bases, the J end lost 2 bases, and 1 base lay between the germline ends. The CDR3 has 11 residues. Per germline, CDR1 LNHNV and CDR2 YYDKDF (reference sequence). This CDR3 is CATSSNTEAFF. The CDR3 DNA reads TGTGCCACCAGCAGCAACACTGAAGCTTTCTTT.

The CDR3 region is CASSFPSGSVSGNTIYF. The CDR3 nucleotides read TGTGCCAGCAGCTTCCCCTCCGGGTCCGTCTCTGGAAACACCATATATTTT. The chain links TRBV7-2 to TRBJ1-3; D unclear. The CDR3 loop spans 17 amino acids. Trimming took 3 bases from V and 0 from J, leaving 15 bases between them. Germline CDR1 is SGHTA and CDR2 is FQGNSA.

The chain couples TRBV13 to TRBJ2-7; possibly TRBD1 or TRBD2 for D (5 bases each). This CDR3 has 14 amino acids. Germline V CDR1 and CDR2: PRHDT, FYEKMQ (reference sequence). V lost 0 bases and J 6 bases, leaving 12 bases between the germline ends. As DNA, the CDR3 is TGTGCCAGCAGCTTAGGCGTGAGGGGCGGCGAGCAGTACTTC. Amino acid sequence: CASSLGVRGGEQYF.

This clone has a single count. The chain uses TRBV29-1 and TRBJ2-1; D gene uncertain. Between the trimmed V and J ends, which lost 1 base and 3 bases, there was a span of 13 bases. There are 15 residues in the CDR3. Looked up from germline, CDR1 is SQVTM and CDR2 is ANQGSEA. CDR3 in DNA: TGCAGCGTTGAAGGCGATGAGCGATTCTACAATGAGCAGTTCTTC. Translated, it gives CSVEGDERFYNEQFF.

This clone was seen a single time. The chain recombines TRBV30 with TRBJ2-7, with D perhaps TRBD2 (7 bases). Trimming cost V 4 bases and J 3 bases, with 16 bases left between them. The CDR3 sequence is 14 residues long. The germline CDR1 and CDR2 sequences are GTSNPN and SVGIG (reference sequence). CDR3 DNA: TGTGCCTGGATCGATCCGGGGGGCCACTACGAGCAGTACTTC. It codes for CAWIDPGGHYEQYF.

For this clone: The same CDR3 can be traced to other DNA sequences in this sample. V usage is TRBV7-9 and J usage is TRBJ2-7; D ambiguous. The germline V gene has CDR1 SEHNR and CDR2 FQNEAQ (reference sequence). The CDR3 covers 13 residues. Trimming removed 5 bases at V and 3 bases at J, with 11 bases between. The CDR3: CASSPSSSYEQYF. DNA of the CDR3: TGTGCCAGCAGCCCCTCGTCAAGCTACGAGCAGTACTTC. Full variable domain (missing parts from reference TRBV7-9 and TRBJ2-7): DTGVSQNPRHKITKRGQNVTFRCDPISEHNRLYWYRQTLGQGPEFLTYFQNEAQLEKSRLLSDRFSAERPKGSFSTLEIQRTEQGDSAMYLCASSPSSSYEQYFGPGTRLTVT.

In its sample, this clone was seen a few times. The chain couples TRBV27 to TRBJ2-1, with a tentative D call TRBD1 (6 bases). Germline V lookup: CDR1 MNHEY, CDR2 SMNVEV (reference sequence). The CDR3 is 15 residues long. Trimming left V 6 bases short and J 9 bases short, with 21 bases between. The DNA for the CDR3 is TGTGCCAGCAGCCAAAGGGACGCCACAGGGTCTGAGCAGTTCTTC. Encoded protein: CASSQRDATGSEQFF.

With respect to this clone: At the DNA level, this CDR3 is encoded by other sequences in the same sample as well. The V call is TRBV9, the J call TRBJ2-3; maybe TRBD1 (5 bases). Germline CDR1 reads SGDLS; CDR2 reads YYNGEE. This CDR3 contains 14 residues. The V gene lost 0 bases and the J gene lost 0 bases, with 5 bases spanning the gap. CDR3 nucleotides: TGTGCCAGCAGCGTAGAGGGGAGCACAGATACGCAGTATTTT. This sequence encodes CASSVEGSTDTQYF.